Listed below are T cell receptor beta chains from one sample, sequenced in a study of blood T cell repertoires in COVID-19. Assay used: immunoSEQ multiplex PCR; TCRdb lists only in-frame clones, some missing. The table records approximately 83,000 clones, around 81% of them present only once. The specimen sequenced was peripheral blood. The receptors derive from a man aged 50-59 years with acute or convalescent COVID-19. CDR3s include the opening cysteine and the closing phenylalanine or tryptophan. A D gene is named only where the DNA matches it firmly. Clone size appears in some rows only: once, few, many, or a class for an expanded clone.

clone size: once
V gene: TRBV7-2
J gene: TRBJ2-3
D gene: -
CDR3 protein: CASSLAASVSYTQYF
CDR3 DNA: TGTGCCAGCAGCTTAGCGGCTAGCGTTTCCTATACGCAGTATTTT

clone size: -
V gene: TRBV28
J gene: TRBJ1-6
D gene: -
CDR3 protein: CASSLRGSMVSPLHF
CDR3 DNA: TGTGCCAGCAGTTTAAGGGGGAGTATGGTTTCACCCCTCCACTTT

clone size: -
V gene: TRBV6-4
J gene: TRBJ2-1
D gene: TRBD2
CDR3 protein: CASSALAGGKYEQFF
CDR3 DNA: TGTGCCAGCAGTGCCCTAGCGGGGGGGAAGTATGAGCAGTTCTTC

clone size: -
V gene: TRBV3-1/TRBV3-2
J gene: TRBJ1-6
D gene: -
CDR3 protein: CASSPRADSPLHF
CDR3 DNA: TGTGCCAGCAGCCCGAGGGCAGATTCACCCCTCCACTTT

clone size: -
V gene: TRBV29-1
J gene: TRBJ1-5
D gene: TRBD1
CDR3 protein: CSVEDNDGTGVHF
CDR3 DNA: TGCAGCGTTGAAGATAACGACGGGACAGGGGTACATTTT

clone size: -
V gene: TRBV15
J gene: TRBJ2-4
D gene: -
CDR3 protein: CATSRDGAIVTKNIQYF
CDR3 DNA: TGTGCCACCAGCAGAGATGGGGCTATTGTAACCAAAAACATTCAGTACTTC

clone size: once
V gene: TRBV5-4
J gene: TRBJ2-1
D gene: TRBD2
CDR3 protein: CASSLAETSGGGQFF
CDR3 DNA: TGTGCCAGCAGCTTGGCCGAGACTAGCGGGGGGGGCCAGTTCTTC

clone size: once
V gene: TRBV18
J gene: TRBJ2-7
D gene: -
CDR3 protein: CASSPFGSGEAYEQYF
CDR3 DNA: TGTGCCAGCTCACCCTTCGGCTCGGGGGAAGCCTACGAGCAGTACTTC

clone size: -
V gene: TRBV11-2
J gene: TRBJ2-7
D gene: TRBD2
CDR3 protein: CASSFNTGGSYEQYF
CDR3 DNA: TGTGCCAGCAGCTTTAACACGGGAGGGTCCTACGAGCAGTACTTC

clone size: -
V gene: TRBV5-6
J gene: TRBJ2-1
D gene: TRBD2
CDR3 protein: CASSFLAGTGEQFF
CDR3 DNA: TGTGCCAGCAGCTTCCTAGCGGGTACTGGTGAGCAGTTCTTC

clone size: -
V gene: TRBV6-5
J gene: TRBJ2-5
D gene: TRBD1
CDR3 protein: CASSYASVTGGETQYF
CDR3 DNA: TGTGCCAGCAGTTACGCTTCCGTGACAGGGGGCGAGACCCAGTACTTC

clone size: -
V gene: TRBV4-3
J gene: TRBJ1-1
D gene: -
CDR3 protein: CASSQDRDWHTEAFF
CDR3 DNA: TGCGCCAGCAGCCAAGATCGGGACTGGCACACTGAAGCTTTCTTT

clone size: once
V gene: TRBV11-2
J gene: TRBJ2-1
D gene: TRBD2
CDR3 protein: CASSLGLAGGGNEQFF
CDR3 DNA: TGTGCCAGCAGCCTCGGACTAGCGGGAGGGGGCAATGAGCAGTTCTTC

clone size: -
V gene: TRBV18
J gene: TRBJ1-2
D gene: TRBD1
CDR3 protein: CASTRGGTGILTHGYTF
CDR3 DNA: TGTGCCAGCACCCGAGGAGGGACAGGGATTCTCACCCATGGCTACACCTTC

clone size: -
V gene: TRBV30
J gene: TRBJ2-1
D gene: TRBD1
CDR3 protein: CAWSGDSSYNEQFF
CDR3 DNA: TGTGCCTGGAGTGGGGACAGCTCCTACAATGAGCAGTTCTTC

clone size: -
V gene: TRBV19
J gene: TRBJ2-1
D gene: TRBD2
CDR3 protein: CASSRGTSGSLYNEQFF
CDR3 DNA: TGTGCCAGTAGTAGGGGGACTAGCGGGAGTTTATACAATGAGCAGTTCTTC

clone size: -
V gene: TRBV19
J gene: TRBJ1-5
D gene: TRBD1
CDR3 protein: CASRRTGDFNQPQHF
CDR3 DNA: TGTGCCAGTAGGCGGACAGGGGACTTCAATCAGCCCCAGCATTTT

clone size: -
V gene: TRBV11-2
J gene: TRBJ2-1
D gene: TRBD2
CDR3 protein: CASSLPRGAGGYNEQFF
CDR3 DNA: TGTGCCAGCAGCCTACCCCGGGGGGCGGGAGGTTACAATGAGCAGTTCTTC

clone size: -
V gene: TRBV3-1/TRBV3-2
J gene: TRBJ1-5
D gene: -
CDR3 protein: CASRRGNQEPQHF
CDR3 DNA: TGTGCCAGCAGAAGAGGAAACCAAGAGCCCCAGCATTTT

clone size: -
V gene: TRBV19
J gene: TRBJ2-6
D gene: TRBD1
CDR3 protein: CASSRGDRVLWHGANVLTF
CDR3 DNA: TGTGCCAGTAGTCGTGGGGACAGGGTTTTATGGCATGGGGCCAACGTCCTGACTTTC

clone size: -
V gene: TRBV6-5
J gene: TRBJ2-2
D gene: -
CDR3 protein: CASNLDTTLFF
CDR3 DNA: TGTGCCAGCAACCTCGACACCACTTTGTTTTTT

clone size: once
V gene: TRBV6-5
J gene: TRBJ1-2
D gene: TRBD1
CDR3 protein: CASRRQGGYTF
CDR3 DNA: TGTGCCAGCAGAAGACAGGGAGGCTACACCTTC

clone size: -
V gene: TRBV7-3
J gene: TRBJ2-1
D gene: -
CDR3 protein: CASSPAGVYNEQFF
CDR3 DNA: TGTGCCAGCAGCCCTGCAGGGGTGTACAATGAGCAGTTCTTC

clone size: -
V gene: TRBV19
J gene: TRBJ1-5
D gene: -
CDR3 protein: CASSIGWGGSNQPQHF
CDR3 DNA: TGTGCCAGTAGTATAGGGTGGGGAGGTAGCAATCAGCCCCAGCATTTT

clone size: -
V gene: TRBV30
J gene: TRBJ1-5
D gene: -
CDR3 protein: CAWSVVGGNDGPQHF
CDR3 DNA: TGTGCCTGGAGTGTAGTGGGGGGAAATGATGGGCCCCAGCATTTT